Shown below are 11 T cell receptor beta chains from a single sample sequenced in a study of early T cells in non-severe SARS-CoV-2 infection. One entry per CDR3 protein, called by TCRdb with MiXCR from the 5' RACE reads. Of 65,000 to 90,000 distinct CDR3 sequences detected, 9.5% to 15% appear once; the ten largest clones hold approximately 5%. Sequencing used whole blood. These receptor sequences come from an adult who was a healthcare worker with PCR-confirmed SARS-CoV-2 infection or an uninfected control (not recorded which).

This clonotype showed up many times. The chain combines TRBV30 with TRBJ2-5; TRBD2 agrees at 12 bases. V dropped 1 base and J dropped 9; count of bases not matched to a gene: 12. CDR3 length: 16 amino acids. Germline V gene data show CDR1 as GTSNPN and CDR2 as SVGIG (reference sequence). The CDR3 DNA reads TGTGCCTGGAGTGCCGCGACTAGCGGGGGTGACAGGGCCCAGTACTTC. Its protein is CAWSAATSGGDRAQYF.

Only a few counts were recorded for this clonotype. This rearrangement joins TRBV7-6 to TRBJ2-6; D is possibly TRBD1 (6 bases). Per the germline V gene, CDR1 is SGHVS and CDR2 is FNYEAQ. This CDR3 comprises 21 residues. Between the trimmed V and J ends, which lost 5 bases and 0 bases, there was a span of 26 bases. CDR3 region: CASSPLGVYRETVSGANVLTF. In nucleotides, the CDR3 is TGTGCCAGCAGCCCCCTCGGGGTTTACAGGGAAACGGTCTCTGGGGCCAACGTCCTGACTTTC.

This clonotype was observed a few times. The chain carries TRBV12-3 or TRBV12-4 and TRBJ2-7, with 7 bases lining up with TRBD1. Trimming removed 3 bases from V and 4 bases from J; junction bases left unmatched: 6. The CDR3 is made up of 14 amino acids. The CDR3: CASSFRDSGYEQYF. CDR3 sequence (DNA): TGTGCCAGCAGTTTCCGGGACAGTGGGTACGAGCAGTACTTC.

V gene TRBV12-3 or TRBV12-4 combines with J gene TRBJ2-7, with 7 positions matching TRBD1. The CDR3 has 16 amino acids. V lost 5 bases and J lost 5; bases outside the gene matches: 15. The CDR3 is CASSPTPATGYHEQYF. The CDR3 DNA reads TGTGCCAGCAGTCCAACCCCCGCGACAGGGTACCACGAGCAGTACTTC.

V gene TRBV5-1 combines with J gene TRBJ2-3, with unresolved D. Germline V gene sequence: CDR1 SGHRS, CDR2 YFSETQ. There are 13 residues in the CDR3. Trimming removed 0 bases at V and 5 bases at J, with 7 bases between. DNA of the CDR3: TGCGCCAGCAGCTTGGCGATTATAGATACGCAGTATTTT. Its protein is CASSLAIIDTQYF.

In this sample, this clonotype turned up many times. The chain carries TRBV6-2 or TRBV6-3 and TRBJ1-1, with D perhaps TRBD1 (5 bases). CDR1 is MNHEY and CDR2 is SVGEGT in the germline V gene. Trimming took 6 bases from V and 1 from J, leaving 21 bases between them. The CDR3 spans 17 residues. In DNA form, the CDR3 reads TGTGCCAGCAGGACGGAGGGTCGGGGACCGAGGAACACTGAAGCTTTCTTT. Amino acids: CASRTEGRGPRNTEAFF.

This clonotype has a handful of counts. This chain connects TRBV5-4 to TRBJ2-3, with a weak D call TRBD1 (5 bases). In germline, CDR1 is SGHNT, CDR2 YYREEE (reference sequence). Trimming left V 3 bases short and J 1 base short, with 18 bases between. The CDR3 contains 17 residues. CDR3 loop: CASSWLDSAAGTDTQYF. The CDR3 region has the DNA TGTGCCAGCAGCTGGCTCGACAGCGCCGCGGGCACAGATACGCAGTATTTT.

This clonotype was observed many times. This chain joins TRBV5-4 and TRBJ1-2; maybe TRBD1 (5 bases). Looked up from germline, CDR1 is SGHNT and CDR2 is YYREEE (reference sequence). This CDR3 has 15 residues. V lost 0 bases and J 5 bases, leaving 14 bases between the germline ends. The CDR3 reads CASSLGDLDGYGYTF. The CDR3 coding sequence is TGTGCCAGCAGCTTGGGGGACCTGGATGGGTATGGCTACACCTTC. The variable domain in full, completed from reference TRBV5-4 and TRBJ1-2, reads ETGVTQSPTHLIKTRGQQVTLRCSSQSGHNTVSWYQQALGQGPQFIFQYYREEENGRGNFPPRFSGLQFPNYSSELNVNALELDDSALYLCASSLGDLDGYGYTFGSGTRLTVV.

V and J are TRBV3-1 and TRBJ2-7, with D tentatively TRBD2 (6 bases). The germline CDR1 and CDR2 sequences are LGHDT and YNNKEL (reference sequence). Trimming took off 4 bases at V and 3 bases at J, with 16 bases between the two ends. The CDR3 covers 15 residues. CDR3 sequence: CASSPLGEAVYEQYF. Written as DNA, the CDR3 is TGTGCCAGCAGCCCCCTTGGGGAGGCGGTCTACGAGCAGTACTTC.

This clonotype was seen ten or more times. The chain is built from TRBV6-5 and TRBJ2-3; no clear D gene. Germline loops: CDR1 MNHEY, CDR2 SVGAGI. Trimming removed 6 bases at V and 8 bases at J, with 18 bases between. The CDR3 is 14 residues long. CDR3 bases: TGTGCCAGCAGCCCCCCCCCCTGGGTCGGTACGCAGTATTTT. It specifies CASSPPPWVGTQYF.

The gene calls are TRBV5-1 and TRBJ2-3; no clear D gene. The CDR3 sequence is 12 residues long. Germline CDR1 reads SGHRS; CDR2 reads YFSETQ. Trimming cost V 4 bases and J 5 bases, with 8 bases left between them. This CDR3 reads CASSPRGDTQYF. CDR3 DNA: TGCGCCAGCAGCCCCCGAGGAGATACGCAGTATTTT. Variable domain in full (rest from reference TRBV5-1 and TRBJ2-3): KAGVTQTPRYLIKTRGQQVTLSCSPISGHRSVSWYQQTPGQGLQFLFEYFSETQRNKGNFPGRFSGRQFSNSRSEMNVSTLELGDSALYLCASSPRGDTQYFGPGTRLTVL.